This T cell receptor beta chain emerged from a study of post-analysis software for immune sequencing data. About the research overall: Several disease courses (relapsing-remitting, secondary progressive and progressive-relapsing) of multiple sclerosis were included.

Every TCR beta cDNA library bore unique molecular identifiers. Roughly 500,000 cDNA molecules were recovered from an input of roughly 0.95 to 11 million T cells. TCRdb re-called the PCR reads through MiXCR, storing one row per CDR3 protein. Of about 540,000 distinct CDR3 sequences listed, 30% to 40% are singletons. Notes on the study in general: About five TRBV segments, including TRBV5-6, TRBV5-1 and TRBV20-1, were more frequent in patients than controls. Diversity measured as normalized Chao1 was significantly lower in multiple sclerosis patients than in controls. Same-batch samples co-clustered strongly by F measure.

CDR3 size: 14 residues. The V gene lost 8 bases and the J gene lost 5 bases, with 18 bases spanning the gap. The germline CDR1 and CDR2 sequences are MDHEN and SYDVKM. About this clonotype itself: The antigen remains undetermined.

The chain carries TRBV28 and TRBJ1-2, with D maybe TRBD1 (6 bases). The clonotype comes from a girl aged 2 to 17 with multiple sclerosis. Sequencing used blood. CDR3 sequence reads: CASRMAGQRYGYTF. CDR3 DNA sequence: TGTGCCAGCCGAATGGCGGGACAAAGATATGGCTACACCTTC.